This is a list of T cell receptor beta chains from one sample in a study of T cells after yellow fever vaccination. MiXCR was run by TCRdb on the 5' RACE reads, yielding one entry per CDR3 protein. The profile shows about 130,000 distinct CDR3 sequences, 7.5% to 10% of them singletons. The specimen comprised CD8+ T cells sorted from PBMCs, sampled on the day of the yellow fever booster vaccination. The receptors were gathered from a man between 18 and 29 years old who received the YFV17D yellow fever vaccine. Both conserved end residues are part of each CDR3. A D gene is named only where the DNA matches it firmly. Clone size, where shown, is once, few, many, or a class for clones that have expanded.

NA	TRBV13	TRBJ1-4	NA	TGTGCCAGCAGCTTAGGGGCTTTCTCTGAAAAACTGTTTTTT	CASSLGAFSEKLFF
TRBD2	TRBV6-6	TRBJ2-1	many	TGTGCCAGCAGTTACTATTTCGGGGGGGTGTCCTACAATGAGCAGTTCTTC	CASSYYFGGVSYNEQFF
TRBD1	TRBV7-9	TRBJ1-1	few	TGTGCCAGCAGCTTAGCGCTAGGGCAGGGGGCCGGGAACACTGAAGCTTTCTTT	CASSLALGQGAGNTEAFF
NA	TRBV7-8	TRBJ1-2	NA	TGTGCCAGCAGCTTAGACACACGTCCTACTCACTATGGCTACACCTTC	CASSLDTRPTHYGYTF
NA	TRBV18	TRBJ1-3	once	TGTGCCAGCTCACCACCGTTGCAAAACACCATATATTTT	CASSPPLQNTIYF
TRBD1	TRBV7-3	TRBJ2-7	few	TGTGCCAGCAGCTTGGCCGGGACAGGGACGGTCGAGCAGTACTTC	CASSLAGTGTVEQYF
TRBD2	TRBV7-6	TRBJ2-3	many	TGTGCCAGCAGCTTAGCGGGAGGGCCTCCTAGCACAGATACGCAGTATTTT	CASSLAGGPPSTDTQYF
NA	TRBV9	TRBJ1-2	few	TGTGCCAGCAGCGCTGATGTTGGTGGCTACACCTTC	CASSADVGGYTF
TRBD1	TRBV29-1	TRBJ2-3	many	TGCAGCGTTGCACAGGGGGTAGGCACAGATACGCAGTATTTT	CSVAQGVGTDTQYF
TRBD1	TRBV7-9	TRBJ2-7	few	TGTGCCAGCATGCCACCGGACAGGGGTTTAGGCGAGCAGTACTTC	CASMPPDRGLGEQYF
TRBD2	TRBV9	TRBJ2-2	few	TGTGCCAGCAGCGTAGAGCTAGCGGGGGACACCGGGGAGCTGTTTTTT	CASSVELAGDTGELFF
TRBD2	TRBV9	TRBJ2-5	NA	TGTGCCAGCAGCGGGAGCGGGGCTGATCAAGAGACCCAGTACTTC	CASSGSGADQETQYF
TRBD2	TRBV12-3/TRBV12-4	TRBJ2-1	few	TGTGCCAGCAGGTCGACTCTAGCGGGGTCTTACAATGAGCAGTTCTTC	CASRSTLAGSYNEQFF
NA	TRBV12-3/TRBV12-4	TRBJ2-2	NA	TGTGCCAGCAGTTTAGACCTGGGACTGCCTGCCGGGGAGCTGTTTTTT	CASSLDLGLPAGELFF
NA	TRBV27	TRBJ2-3	few	TGTGCCAGCAGTTTACGCCCTAGGCATAGCACAGATACGCAGTATTTT	CASSLRPRHSTDTQYF
NA	TRBV6-5	TRBJ2-7	NA	TGTGCCAGCAGTTACTTACAGGACTACGAGCAGTACTTC	CASSYLQDYEQYF
NA	TRBV29-1	TRBJ2-1	few	TGCAGCGTTCGAAGGGGTGAGCAGTTCTTC	CSVRRGEQFF
TRBD1	TRBV20-1	TRBJ1-2	many	TGCAGTGCTAGAGATTCGGCCAGGGGGAACTATGGCTACACCTTC	CSARDSARGNYGYTF
NA	TRBV19	TRBJ2-5	few	TGTGCCAGTAGTACGCGTCGACAGGCCCCCCAAGAGACCCAGTACTTC	CASSTRRQAPQETQYF
NA	TRBV11-2	TRBJ2-3	few	TGTGCCAGCAGCTTAGGGCCGTACACAGATACGCAGTATTTT	CASSLGPYTDTQYF
TRBD1	TRBV4-1	TRBJ1-6	few	TGCGCCAGCAGCCAGAACAGGGGATTCACCTATAATTCACCCCTCCACTTT	CASSQNRGFTYNSPLHF
NA	TRBV7-9	TRBJ1-1	NA	TGTGCCAGCAGCTTAGTGGCGGCAGGGCAAGCTTTCTTT	CASSLVAAGQAFF
NA	TRBV15	TRBJ1-1	many	TGTGCCACCAGCCCTGGGCGAGAGGACACTGAAGCTTTCTTT	CATSPGREDTEAFF
TRBD2	TRBV27	TRBJ2-3	few	TGTGCCAGCAGTTTATTCGGCAGCGGGGGGGCGTACGGAGATACGCAGTATTTT	CASSLFGSGGAYGDTQYF
TRBD2	TRBV7-9	TRBJ2-1	many	TGTGCCAGCAGCTCCCACCCTATTACTAGCGGGGTTTACAATGAGCAGTTCTTC	CASSSHPITSGVYNEQFF
TRBD1	TRBV12-3/TRBV12-4	TRBJ1-5	NA	TGTGCCAGCACCCACGTCGGACAGGGGGGGAATCAGCCCCAGCATTTT	CASTHVGQGGNQPQHF